What follows are 29 T cell receptor beta chains derived from one specimen sequenced in a study of cytomegalovirus exposure and HLA in healthy donors. The PCR contained 60 Vbeta and 13 Jbeta primers. Sequencing was performed with immunoSEQ multiplex PCR; in TCRdb, only in-frame clones are kept and a portion is missing. The sample has about 140,000 clones; around 80% are singletons. Sequencing was done on a sample of PBMCs. The source is a woman aged 50 to 60 in good health and CMV-seropositive.

V usage is TRBV29-1 and J usage is TRBJ2-1, with a possible D match to TRBD2 (5 bases). The CDR3 is 12 residues long. The germline gives CDR1 SQVTM, CDR2 ANQGSEA. The V and J ends lost 3 bases and 4 bases respectively, with 7 bases between them. The CDR3, as DNA: TGCAGCGTTGAGTCGGGGTACAATGAGCAGTTCTTC. Protein product: CSVESGYNEQFF.

The chain carries TRBV28 and TRBJ2-6; D is uncertain. Trimming removed 3 bases at V and 2 bases at J, with 14 bases between. The CDR3 has 17 residues. The germline gives CDR1 MDHEN, CDR2 SYDVKM. CDR3 DNA: TGTGCCAGCAGTTTCGGTGGCCCCGAGGCTGGGGCCAACGTCCTGACTTTC. Protein sequence: CASSFGGPEAGANVLTF.

The chain employs TRBV15 and TRBJ1-2; possibly TRBD1 for D (5 bases). The CDR3 has 15 residues. V was cut by 5 bases and J by 4 bases, with 17 bases left in between. The germline V gene has CDR1 LNHNV and CDR2 YYDKDF (reference sequence). CDR3 coding DNA: TGTGCCACCAGCTCCAGCCAGGCGGGGGTCTATGGCTACACCTTC. This sequence encodes CATSSSQAGVYGYTF.

This clone was observed a handful of times. The chain combines TRBV28 with TRBJ1-1; perhaps TRBD1 as D (5 bases). Germline loops: CDR1 MDHEN, CDR2 SYDVKM. The germline V and J ends were trimmed by 6 bases and 5 bases, with 13 bases remaining between them. The length of the CDR3 is 13 residues. CDR3 amino acids: CASSRPRVTEAFF. The CDR3 nucleotides are TGTGCCAGCAGCCGACCCAGGGTAACTGAAGCTTTCTTT.

The V and J genes are TRBV11-3 and TRBJ2-3, with 12 bases lining up with TRBD2. The germline V gene has CDR1 SGHNT and CDR2 YENEEA. J lost 6 bases, V lost 5 bases, and 3 bases had no gene match. The CDR3 sequence is 14 residues long. CDR3: CASSPGTSGDTQYF. For the CDR3, the DNA is TGTGCCAGCAGCCCCGGGACTAGCGGGGATACGCAGTATTTT.

The genes are TRBV7-9 and TRBJ1-1; D unresolved. CDR3 size: 14 residues. The V gene lost 2 bases and the J gene lost 0 bases, with 7 bases spanning the gap. Germline-derived CDR1 and CDR2 are SEHNR and FQNEAQ (reference sequence). This CDR3 is CASSLKQVNTEAFF. CDR3 coding DNA: TGTGCCAGCAGCTTAAAACAAGTGAACACTGAAGCTTTCTTT.

This clone was found a few times. The genes are TRBV7-2 and TRBJ1-4; D unclear. The V gene's germline CDR1 is SGHTA and CDR2 FQGNSA. There are 14 residues in the CDR3. Trimming removed 3 bases from V and 7 bases from J, with 12 bases in between. The CDR3 protein is CASSLTSWSEKLFF. CDR3 nucleotide sequence: TGTGCCAGCAGCTTGACTTCATGGAGTGAAAAACTGTTTTTT.

The chain employs TRBV29-1 and TRBJ2-3, with 9 nucleotides matching TRBD1. V shed 8 bases and J 1 base; nucleotides not matched to a gene: 1. CDR3 length equals 12 residues. Germline lookup yields CDR1 SQVTM and CDR2 ANQGSEA. CDR3 DNA sequence: TGCAGCACAGGGGGCGGCACAGATACGCAGTATTTT. It is translated as CSTGGGTDTQYF.

This chain links TRBV7-6 with TRBJ2-5, with 8 nucleotides matching TRBD1. The closer fit of TRBJ2-7 to the DNA end suggests the J call may be wrong. The CDR3 has 15 amino acids. Germline CDR1 SGHVS, CDR2 FNYEAQ. This CDR3 reads CASSLTGASFDEQYF. The CDR3 DNA sequence: TGTGCCAGCAGCCTGACAGGGGCTAGCTTCGACGAGCAGTACTTC.

The chain joins TRBV11-2 to TRBJ1-1; D ambiguous. Trimming cost V 5 bases and J 0 bases, with 13 bases left between them. This CDR3 comprises 15 residues. Germline CDR1 is SGHAT and CDR2 is FQNNGV. The CDR3 region has the DNA TGTGCCAGCAGCGAACTGGAGGGTATGAACACTGAAGCTTTCTTT. This codes for CASSELEGMNTEAFF. The full variable domain, completed using reference TRBV11-2 and TRBJ1-1, is EAGVAQSPRYKIIEKRQSVAFWCNPISGHATLYWYQQILGQGPKLLIQFQNNGVVDDSQLPKDRFSAERLKGVDSTLKIQPAKLEDSAVYLCASSELEGMNTEAFFGQGTRLTVV.

V gene TRBV7-2 combines with J gene TRBJ1-2; 10 bases are shared with TRBD1. Looked up from germline, CDR1 is SGHTA and CDR2 is FQGNSA. Trimming removed 6 bases from V and 4 bases from J; junction bases left unmatched: 14. The CDR3 spans 17 residues. Here the CDR3 reads CASSSTRQGAEAYGYTF. CDR3 coding DNA: TGTGCCAGCAGTTCTACCCGACAGGGGGCGGAGGCCTATGGCTACACCTTC. Looking up the rest from reference TRBV7-2 and TRBJ1-2 gives the full variable domain: GAGVSQSPSNKVTEKGKDVELRCDPISGHTALYWYRQSLGQGLEFLIYFQGNSAPDKSGLPSDRFSAERTGGSVSTLTIQRTQQEDSAVYLCASSSTRQGAEAYGYTFGSGTRLTVV.

The chain has TRBV7-2 and TRBJ2-7; the match to TRBD1 covers 9 bases. CDR3 length: 15 amino acids. V was clipped by 4 bases and J by 6 bases; unmatched bases: 10. CDR1 SGHTA and CDR2 FQGNSA come from the germline V gene. CDR3 in amino acids: CASSSPDRGSGEQYF. Written as DNA, the CDR3 is TGTGCCAGCAGCTCCCCGGACAGGGGATCGGGCGAGCAGTACTTC.

The V and J genes are TRBV7-9 and TRBJ1-2; D unclear. This CDR3 spans 15 amino acids. From germline, CDR1 is SEHNR and CDR2 FQNEAQ (reference sequence). The V gene lost 2 bases and the J gene lost 8 bases, with 18 bases spanning the gap. This chain's CDR3 is CASSLPNFEMSGYTF. For the CDR3, the DNA is TGTGCCAGCAGCTTACCTAACTTCGAGATGTCGGGCTACACCTTC.

The chain is built from TRBV5-1 and TRBJ2-7; D might be TRBD1 (7 bases). V lost 4 bases and J 7 bases, leaving 21 bases between the germline ends. CDR1 is SGHRS and CDR2 is YFSETQ in the germline V gene. The CDR3 runs 15 residues. The CDR3 bases are TGCGCCAGCAGCCCGAACAGACAGGGAGGCGAAGAGCAGTACTTC. The encoded protein is CASSPNRQGGEEQYF.

The rearrangement uses TRBV5-1 and TRBJ1-4; D gene uncertain. Trimming removed 4 bases from V and 0 bases from J, with 10 bases in between. Germline-derived CDR1 and CDR2 are SGHRS and YFSETQ. This CDR3 contains 15 residues. As DNA, the CDR3 is TGCGCCAGCAGCCCCCCGAGCTCAACTAATGAAAAACTGTTTTTT. This sequence encodes CASSPPSSTNEKLFF.

The V gene is TRBV11-2, the J gene TRBJ1-5, with a possible D match to TRBD1 (5 bases). The germline V and J ends were trimmed by 0 bases and 8 bases, with 11 bases remaining between them. Germline V gives CDR1 SGHAT, CDR2 FQNNGV. CDR3 length equals 14 residues. The CDR3: CASSLDSGLEPQHF. In DNA, the CDR3 is TGTGCCAGCAGCTTAGATTCAGGGTTGGAGCCCCAGCATTTT.

The V call is TRBV11-3, the J call TRBJ2-7; possible D gene TRBD1, 5 bases. Germline lookup yields CDR1 SGHNT and CDR2 YENEEA. V was pared by 4 bases and J by 5 bases, with 12 bases between. The CDR3 sequence is 13 residues long. CDR3 sequence reads: CASSSRWGHEQYF. The CDR3 nucleotides read TGTGCCAGCAGCTCAAGGTGGGGCCACGAGCAGTACTTC.

The V gene is TRBV5-4, the J gene TRBJ2-7, with a weak D call TRBD2 (6 bases). V dropped 1 base and J dropped 0 bases, with 8 bases sitting between them. From germline, CDR1 is SGHNT and CDR2 YYREEE (reference sequence). The CDR3 sequence is 14 residues long. The CDR3 DNA sequence: TGTGCCAGCAGCTTGCGGGGGAACTCCTACGAGCAGTACTTC. Its translation: CASSLRGNSYEQYF.

This sequence joins TRBV2 and TRBJ2-5; unclear D gene. Germline V gene sequence: CDR1 SNHLY, CDR2 FYNNEI. V was clipped by 1 base and J by 5 bases, with 14 bases between them. The CDR3 is made up of 15 amino acids. Here the CDR3 DNA reads TGTGCCAGCAGTGAAGTGGTCCGAGCGAGGGAGACCCAGTACTTC. The encoded protein is CASSEVVRARETQYF.

This clone has just a few counts. The J gene is TRBJ2-3, the V gene TRBV7-8; TRBD2 matches at 9 bases. CDR1 is SGHVS, CDR2 FQNEAQ, per germline. The ends lost 5 bases at V and 3 bases at J; junction bases unmatched: 15. There are 18 residues in the CDR3. CDR3: CASSPEDGTSIGTDTQYF. The CDR3 DNA sequence: TGTGCCAGCAGCCCGGAGGACGGGACTAGCATTGGGACAGATACGCAGTATTTT.

This chain joins TRBV11-2 and TRBJ2-1; TRBD1 aligns across 7 bases. The CDR3 consists of 14 residues. Germline CDR1 reads SGHAT; CDR2 reads FQNNGV. The V segment lost 7 bases and the J segment 3 bases; nucleotides outside the gene matches: 6. The CDR3 DNA sequence: TGTGCCAGCACCCTATCAGGGGGCTACAATGAGCAGTTCTTC. Translated, it gives CASTLSGGYNEQFF. Supplemented by reference TRBV11-2 and TRBJ2-1, the full variable domain reads EAGVAQSPRYKIIEKRQSVAFWCNPISGHATLYWYQQILGQGPKLLIQFQNNGVVDDSQLPKDRFSAERLKGVDSTLKIQPAKLEDSAVYLCASTLSGGYNEQFFGPGTRLTVL.

The rearrangement joins TRBV28 to TRBJ1-2; D might be TRBD1 (5 bases). Looked up from germline, CDR1 is MDHEN and CDR2 is SYDVKM. Trimming shortened V by 6 bases and J by 1 base, and 12 bases separated the two germline ends. The length of the CDR3 is 14 residues. CDR3 amino acids: CASSTGGDNYGYTF. Here the CDR3 DNA reads TGTGCCAGCAGCACGGGGGGGGATAACTATGGCTACACCTTC.

The genes are TRBV6-1 and TRBJ1-2; D unresolved. The CDR3 is 12 amino acids. The germline V and J ends were trimmed by 3 bases and 4 bases, with 6 bases remaining between them. Germline CDR1 is MNHNS and CDR2 is SASEGT. The CDR3 here is CASSDTGYGYTF. The DNA of the CDR3 is TGTGCCAGCAGTGACACTGGCTATGGCTACACCTTC.

The chain uses TRBV5-1 and TRBJ2-3, with D tentatively TRBD2 (6 bases). The V gene's germline CDR1 is SGHRS and CDR2 YFSETQ. The CDR3 runs 14 residues. Deletions cut 2 bases from V and 1 base from J, with 8 bases between. CDR3 protein: CASSFGGGTDTQYF. In nucleotides, the CDR3 is TGCGCCAGCAGCTTTGGCGGGGGCACAGATACGCAGTATTTT.

The chain has TRBV6-5 and TRBJ2-2; D is possibly TRBD1 (6 bases). This CDR3 has 16 amino acids. V lost 5 bases and J 1 base, leaving 14 bases between the germline ends. CDR1 is MNHEY, CDR2 SVGAGI, per germline. CDR3 sequence (DNA): TGTGCCAGCAGTAACTGGCAGGGGCTGAACACCGGGGAGCTGTTTTTT. Translating it yields CASSNWQGLNTGELFF.

The chain joins TRBV5-6 to TRBJ1-5, with 7 bases lining up with TRBD1. This CDR3 region has 16 residues. V lost 1 base to trimming and J lost 0 bases; unmatched junction nucleotides: 4. Germline V gives CDR1 SGHDT, CDR2 YYEEEE. The CDR3 is CASSLSRGYSNQPQHF. CDR3 coding DNA: TGTGCCAGCAGCTTGAGCAGGGGGTATAGCAATCAGCCCCAGCATTTT.

V and J are TRBV27 and TRBJ2-1, with a possible D match to TRBD2 (6 bases). Trimming stripped 11 bases from V and 0 bases from J, with 11 bases between. CDR3 length: 13 residues. Germline CDR1 and CDR2: MNHEY and SMNVEV (reference sequence). The chain's CDR3 is CASTGGSYNEQFF. CDR3 nucleotides: TGTGCCTCTACCGGGGGCTCCTACAATGAGCAGTTCTTC.

The chain is built from TRBV4-2 and TRBJ2-3; D call uncertain. Germline V gives CDR1 LGHNA, CDR2 YNFKEQ. The V end was cut by 4 bases, the J end by 6 bases, with 14 bases between. CDR3 size: 14 residues. CDR3 nucleotide sequence: TGTGCCAGCAGCCCAGGCGTGGCAGGCGATACGCAGTATTTT. Protein sequence: CASSPGVAGDTQYF.

The rearrangement joins TRBV4-1 to TRBJ2-2; D call uncertain. The CDR3 runs 15 residues. Germline V gene data show CDR1 as MGHRA and CDR2 as YSYEKL. V lost 2 bases and J 4 bases, leaving 11 bases between the germline ends. In nucleotides, the CDR3 is TGCGCCAGCAGCCAATATCCAGGCGTCACCGGGGAGCTGTTTTTT. Translated, it gives CASSQYPGVTGELFF.